This is a list of T cell receptor beta chains from one sample in a study of glioma-infiltrating T cells after dendritic cell vaccination. TCRdb's table, derived via immunoSEQ multiplex PCR, lists solely in-frame clones and lacks some. Of roughly 41,000 clones in the sample, roughly 79% were seen once. The specimen comprised blood, sampled before dendritic cell vaccination. These receptors originate from a human donor with glioblastoma. Each CDR3 is given with its conserved first and last residue. The D gene is left open where the match is weak.

j_gene | v_gene | d_gene | CDR3aa
TRBJ2-5 | TRBV9 | NA | CASSGSDSTETQYF
TRBJ1-4 | TRBV27 | NA | CASSPYAQGFGEKLFF
TRBJ2-1 | TRBV29-1 | NA | CSVDEGVSSFNEQFF
TRBJ1-6 | TRBV6-4 | NA | CASSDSARVFNSPLHF
TRBJ2-7 | TRBV7-9 | NA | CASRGGKTYEQYF
TRBJ2-2 | TRBV6-5 | NA | CASNTANTGELFF
TRBJ1-6 | TRBV27 | NA | CASSLRGTGSSYNSPLHF
TRBJ2-1 | TRBV11-3 | TRBD1 | CASSLELGPDRGNEQFF
TRBJ1-4 | TRBV4-3 | TRBD1 | CASSSRTGGYTNEKLFF
TRBJ2-3 | TRBV5-1 | NA | CASSWGDFRTDTQYF
TRBJ1-2 | TRBV29-1 | TRBD1 | CSVSRGGSYGYTF
TRBJ1-1 | TRBV6-6 | NA | CASSYSDSKAFF
TRBJ1-4 | TRBV30 | TRBD1 | CAWSSTSGGKLFF
TRBJ1-6 | TRBV30 | TRBD1 | CAWDRVNSPLHF
TRBJ1-3 | TRBV12-5 | NA | CASGGDGNTIYF